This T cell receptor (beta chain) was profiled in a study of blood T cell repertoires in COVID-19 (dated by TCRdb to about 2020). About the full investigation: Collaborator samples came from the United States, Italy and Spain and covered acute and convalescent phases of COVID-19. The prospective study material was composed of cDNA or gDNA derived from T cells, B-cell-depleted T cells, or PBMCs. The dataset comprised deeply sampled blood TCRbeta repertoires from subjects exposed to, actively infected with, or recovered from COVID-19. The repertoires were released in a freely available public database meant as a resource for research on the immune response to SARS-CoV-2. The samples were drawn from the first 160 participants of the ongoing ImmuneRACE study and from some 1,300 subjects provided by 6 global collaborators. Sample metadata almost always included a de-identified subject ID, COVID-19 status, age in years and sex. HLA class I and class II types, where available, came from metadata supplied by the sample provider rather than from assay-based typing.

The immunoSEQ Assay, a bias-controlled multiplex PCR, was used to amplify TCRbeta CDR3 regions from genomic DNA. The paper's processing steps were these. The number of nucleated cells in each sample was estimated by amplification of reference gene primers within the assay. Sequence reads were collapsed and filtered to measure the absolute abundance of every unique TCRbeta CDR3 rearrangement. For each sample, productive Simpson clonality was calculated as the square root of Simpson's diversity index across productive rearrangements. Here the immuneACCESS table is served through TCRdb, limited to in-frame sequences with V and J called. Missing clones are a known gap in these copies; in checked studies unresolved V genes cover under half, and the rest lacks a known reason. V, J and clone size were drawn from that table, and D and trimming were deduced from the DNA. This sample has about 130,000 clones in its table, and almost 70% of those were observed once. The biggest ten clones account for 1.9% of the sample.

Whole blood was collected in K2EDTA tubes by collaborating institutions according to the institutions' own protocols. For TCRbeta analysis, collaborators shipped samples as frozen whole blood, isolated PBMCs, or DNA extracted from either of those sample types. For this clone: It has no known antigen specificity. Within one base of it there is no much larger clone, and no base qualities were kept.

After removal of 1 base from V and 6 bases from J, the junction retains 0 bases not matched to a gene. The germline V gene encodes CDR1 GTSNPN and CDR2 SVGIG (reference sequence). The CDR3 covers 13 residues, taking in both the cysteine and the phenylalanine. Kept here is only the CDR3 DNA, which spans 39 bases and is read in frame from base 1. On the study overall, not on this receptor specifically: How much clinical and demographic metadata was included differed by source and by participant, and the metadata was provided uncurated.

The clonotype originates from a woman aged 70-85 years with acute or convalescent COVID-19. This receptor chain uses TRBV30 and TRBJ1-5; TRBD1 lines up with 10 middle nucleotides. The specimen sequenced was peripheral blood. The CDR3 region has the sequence CAWSGQGAQPQHF. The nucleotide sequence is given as TGTGCCTGGAGTGGACAGGGGGCTCAGCCCCAGCATTTT.